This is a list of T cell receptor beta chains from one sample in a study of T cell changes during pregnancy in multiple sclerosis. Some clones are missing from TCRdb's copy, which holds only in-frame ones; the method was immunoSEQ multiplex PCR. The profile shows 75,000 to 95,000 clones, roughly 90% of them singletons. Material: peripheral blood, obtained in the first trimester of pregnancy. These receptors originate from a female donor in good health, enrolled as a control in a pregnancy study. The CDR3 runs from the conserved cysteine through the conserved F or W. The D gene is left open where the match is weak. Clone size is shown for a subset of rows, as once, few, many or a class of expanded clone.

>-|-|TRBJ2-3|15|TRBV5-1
TGCGCCAGCCGCTGGACGGACATTAGCACAGATACGCAGTATTTT
CASRWTDISTDTQYF
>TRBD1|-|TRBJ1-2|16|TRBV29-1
TGCAGCGTCCTAATCCGGACAGGGGGGACTGACTATGGCTACACCTTC
CSVLIRTGGTDYGYTF
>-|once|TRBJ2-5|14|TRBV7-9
TGTGCCAGCAGCCATGGGGCCCCCCCAGAGACCCAGTACTTC
CASSHGAPPETQYF
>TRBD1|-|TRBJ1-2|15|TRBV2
TGTGCCAGCAGGAAACCGGGACAGGCCAACTATGGCTACACCTTC
CASRKPGQANYGYTF
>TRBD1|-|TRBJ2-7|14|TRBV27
TGTGCCAGCGCCAGGTTGGCAGGGGGCGACGAGCAGTACTTC
CASARLAGGDEQYF
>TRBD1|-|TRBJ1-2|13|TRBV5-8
TGTGCCAGCAGCTTCGACAGGGGGTATGGCTACACCTTC
CASSFDRGYGYTF
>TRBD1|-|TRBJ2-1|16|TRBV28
TGTGCCAGCAGTATACCGGGACAGGGGGTAAGGAATGAGCAGTTCTTC
CASSIPGQGVRNEQFF
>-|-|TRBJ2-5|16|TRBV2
TGTGCCAGCAGGGGCTTCTTAGGGGGTTTATCAGAGACCCAGTACTTC
CASRGFLGGLSETQYF
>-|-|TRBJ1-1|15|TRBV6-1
TGTGCCAGCAGTGAAGCCGCGCCCCGGGTGGGTGAAGCTTTCTTT
CASSEAAPRVGEAFF
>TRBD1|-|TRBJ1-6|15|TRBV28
TGTGCCAGCAGTTCCAGGGGGCGCGGTTTGACACCCCTCCACTTT
CASSSRGRGLTPLHF
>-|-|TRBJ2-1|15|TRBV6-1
TGTGCCAGCAGTGATTTGGCTAGCGTCTACAATGAGCAGTTCTTC
CASSDLASVYNEQFF
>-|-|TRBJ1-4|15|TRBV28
TGTGCCAGCACCCCAGTTGGGCAGCTTAATGAAAAACTGTTTTTT
CASTPVGQLNEKLFF
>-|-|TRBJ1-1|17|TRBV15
TGTGCCACCAGCAGAGACAGTATTCACCAGTCGAACACTGAAGCTTTCTTT
CATSRDSIHQSNTEAFF
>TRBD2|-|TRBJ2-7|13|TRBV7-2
TGTGCCAGCAGCCCGGGGGGAACCTACGAGCAGTACTTC
CASSPGGTYEQYF
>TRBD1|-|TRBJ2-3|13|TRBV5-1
TGCGCCAGCAGCTTACAGGGGACAGATACGCAGTATTTT
CASSLQGTDTQYF
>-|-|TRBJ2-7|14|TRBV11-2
TGTGCCAGCAGCTTAGTTCCCAGCTCCTACGAGCAGTACTTC
CASSLVPSSYEQYF
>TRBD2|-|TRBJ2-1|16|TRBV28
TGTGCCAGCAGTTTAAGCGAAGCGGGAGGGCCCGATGAGCAGTTCTTC
CASSLSEAGGPDEQFF
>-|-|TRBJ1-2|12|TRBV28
TGTGCCAGCAGTTGGCAGGGGTATGGCTACACCTTC
CASSWQGYGYTF
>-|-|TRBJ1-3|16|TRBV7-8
TGTGCCAGCAGCTTAGCCGGGCGGGTAGTCGGAAACACCATATATTTT
CASSLAGRVVGNTIYF
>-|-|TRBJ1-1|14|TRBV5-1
TGCGCCAGCAGCTTGACAGGGAGCCCCACTGAAGCTTTCTTT
CASSLTGSPTEAFF
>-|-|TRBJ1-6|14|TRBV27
TGTGCCAGCAGCGAACTGTTATATAATTCACCCCTCCACTTT
CASSELLYNSPLHF
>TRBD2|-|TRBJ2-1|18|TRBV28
TGTGCCAGCAGTTTCCAGCGGACTAGCGGGGGGCAGGCAAATGAGCAGTTCTTC
CASSFQRTSGGQANEQFF